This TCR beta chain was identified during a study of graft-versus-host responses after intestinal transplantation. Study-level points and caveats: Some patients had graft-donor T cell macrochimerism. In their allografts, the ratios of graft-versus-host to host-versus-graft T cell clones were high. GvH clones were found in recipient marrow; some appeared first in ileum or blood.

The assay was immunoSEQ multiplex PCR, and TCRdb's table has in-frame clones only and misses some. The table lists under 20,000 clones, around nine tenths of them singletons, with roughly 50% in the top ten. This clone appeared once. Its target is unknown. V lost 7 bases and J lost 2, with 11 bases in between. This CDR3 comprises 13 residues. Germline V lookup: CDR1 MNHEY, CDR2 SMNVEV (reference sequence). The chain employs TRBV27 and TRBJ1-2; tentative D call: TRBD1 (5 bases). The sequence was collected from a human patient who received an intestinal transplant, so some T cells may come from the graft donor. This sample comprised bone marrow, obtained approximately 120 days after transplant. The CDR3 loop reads CASKLSGNYGYTF. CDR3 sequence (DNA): TGTGCCAGCAAGCTTTCAGGGAACTATGGCTACACCTTC.